The sequence of this T cell receptor (beta chain) was determined in a study of blood T cell repertoires in COVID-19 (dated by TCRdb to about 2020). Describing the broader study: The collaborator samples originated in the United States, Italy and Spain and spanned the acute and convalescent phases of COVID-19. The material from the prospective study consisted of cDNA or gDNA derived from T cells, B-cell-depleted T cells, or PBMCs. Deeply sampled blood TCRbeta repertoires from subjects exposed to, actively infected with, or recovered from COVID-19 were included in the dataset. The repertoires were released in a freely available public database meant as a resource for research on the immune response to SARS-CoV-2. Samples were obtained from the ongoing ImmuneRACE study (first 160 participants) and from about 1,300 subjects provided by 6 global collaborators. The sample metadata nearly always contained a de-identified subject ID, COVID-19 status, age in years and sex. Where available, HLA class I and class II types were taken from metadata supplied by the sample provider and were not determined by assay-based typing. General conclusions and limits of the study: How much clinical and demographic metadata was included differed by source and by participant, and the metadata was provided uncurated.

The immunoSEQ Assay, a bias-controlled multiplex PCR, was used to amplify TCRbeta CDR3 regions from genomic DNA. As for the original processing: Within the assay, amplification of reference gene primers was used to estimate how many nucleated cells each sample contained. Sequence reads were collapsed and filtered to measure the absolute abundance of every unique TCRbeta CDR3 rearrangement. For each sample, productive Simpson clonality was calculated as the square root of Simpson's diversity index over productive rearrangements. TCRdb re-hosts the immuneACCESS table, in-frame sequences only. Its copies lack some clones; in the studies checked, an unresolved V gene accounts for under half of them, and the cause for the rest is not known. The V and J calls and clone size come from that table; D and trimming were worked out from the DNA. The sample table contains roughly 280,000 clones; only one count was recorded for approximately 85% of them. 9.5% to 11% of the sample rests with the top ten.

At the junction V is shortened by 6 bases and J by 1 base, with 9 bases in between. From cysteine to phenylalanine, the CDR3 is 14 amino acids long. The only DNA kept is the CDR3, 42 bases in frame from the first base. CDR1 MNHEY and CDR2 SVGAGI are derived from the germline V gene. Concerning this clone itself: The specificity of this receptor is unknown. No much larger clone exists at a distance of one base, and base qualities are not known.

Whole blood was collected in K2EDTA tubes by collaborating institutions according to the institutions' own protocols. For TCRbeta analysis, collaborators shipped samples as frozen whole blood, isolated PBMCs, or DNA extracted from either of those sample types. The chain is assembled from TRBV6-5 and TRBJ2-2; no D gene can be assigned with confidence. This TCR derives from a woman aged 70-85 years with acute or convalescent COVID-19. Input material: peripheral blood. CDR3 protein: CASSYQMNTGELFF. The DNA sequence is as follows: TGTGCCAGCAGCTACCAAATGAACACCGGGGAGCTGTTTTTT.